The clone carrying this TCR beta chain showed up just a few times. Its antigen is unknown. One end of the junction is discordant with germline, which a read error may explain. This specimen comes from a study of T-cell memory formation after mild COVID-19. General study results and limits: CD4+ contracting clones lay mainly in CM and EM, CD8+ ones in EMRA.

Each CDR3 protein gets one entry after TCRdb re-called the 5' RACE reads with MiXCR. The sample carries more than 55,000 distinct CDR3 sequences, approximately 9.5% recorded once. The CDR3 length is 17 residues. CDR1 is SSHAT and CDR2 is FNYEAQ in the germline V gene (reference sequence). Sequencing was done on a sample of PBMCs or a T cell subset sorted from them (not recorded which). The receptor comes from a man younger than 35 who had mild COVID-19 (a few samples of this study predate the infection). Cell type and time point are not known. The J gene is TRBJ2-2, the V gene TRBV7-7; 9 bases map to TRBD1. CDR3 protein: CASSPWTGETNTGELFF. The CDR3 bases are TGTGCTAGCAGCCCTTGGACAGGGGAAACGAACACCGGGGAGCTGTTTTTT.